These 24 T cell receptor beta chains were all obtained from the same sample, sequenced in a study of T cell responses to AZD1222 COVID-19 vaccine. TCRdb's copy holds only in-frame clones and misses some; the assay was immunoSEQ multiplex PCR. The sample has about 270,000 clones; 90% to 95% are singletons. Sequencing used peripheral blood, obtained 28 days after the second AZD1222 dose. These receptors all come from an adult who received the AZD1222 COVID-19 vaccine.

The V gene is TRBV9, the J gene TRBJ1-1; D is ambiguous. Germline CDR1 and CDR2: SGDLS and YYNGEE. CDR3 size: 16 residues. V gave up 2 bases and J gave up 4 bases, with 18 bases separating them. CDR3 DNA sequence: TGTGCCAGCAGCGTTGGGATGGAGGGCGGAGGCACTGAAGCTTTCTTT. Translation gives CASSVGMEGGGTEAFF.

The CDR3 here is CASSPWTSDRTGELFF. In DNA, the CDR3 is TGTGCCAGCAGTCCCTGGACTAGCGATCGCACCGGGGAGCTGTTTTTT. The chain has TRBV28 and TRBJ2-2; TRBD2 aligns across 9 bases. Germline trimming cut 5 bases from V and 4 bases from J; bases unmatched to any gene: 8. Germline V gene data show CDR1 as MDHEN and CDR2 as SYDVKM. CDR3 size: 16 residues.

The rearrangement uses TRBV23-1 and TRBJ2-3; the D is unclear. TRBV23-1 is an ORF, with its function uncertain. The CDR3 length is 16 residues. V lost 0 bases, J lost 0 bases, and 10 bases lay in between. CDR3 DNA: TGCGCCAGCAGTCAATCGCAGAGACCTAGCACAGATACGCAGTATTTT. It specifies CASSQSQRPSTDTQYF.

This clone was detected a few times. V usage is TRBV28 and J usage is TRBJ1-2, with a possible D match to TRBD1 (6 bases). The CDR3 covers 14 residues. V lost 3 bases and J lost 4, with 12 bases in between. Germline V lookup: CDR1 MDHEN, CDR2 SYDVKM. CDR3 sequence: CASSFFAGAYGYTF. DNA of the CDR3: TGTGCCAGCAGTTTCTTCGCAGGGGCCTATGGCTACACCTTC.

The chain has TRBV14 and TRBJ1-2; D is unresolved. The CDR3 is 12 amino acids. The V gene lost 1 base and the J gene lost 5 bases, with 5 bases spanning the gap. Per germline, CDR1 SGHDN and CDR2 FVKESK. CDR3 sequence: CASSQADYGYTF. Written as DNA, the CDR3 is TGTGCCAGCAGCCAAGCCGATTATGGCTACACCTTC.

V gene TRBV19 combines with J gene TRBJ2-5; the D gene is possibly TRBD1 (5 bases). CDR1 is LNHDA and CDR2 is SQIVND in the germline V gene (reference sequence). The CDR3 sequence is 15 residues long. V dropped 1 base and J dropped 5 bases, with 14 bases sitting between them. This chain's CDR3 is CASSIGWGRGETQYF. The CDR3 DNA reads as TGTGCCAGTAGTATAGGTTGGGGAAGGGGTGAGACCCAGTACTTC.

CDR3 coding DNA: TGTGCCAGCAGTGCTGCCCGGAGCAATGAGCAGTTCTTC. Its protein product is CASSAARSNEQFF. The gene calls are TRBV2 and TRBJ2-1; D unresolved. The CDR3 runs 13 residues. The V end was cut by 4 bases, the J end by 6 bases, with 10 bases between. The V gene's germline CDR1 is SNHLY and CDR2 FYNNEI.

This clone was seen only once. This sequence joins TRBV6-5 and TRBJ1-5, with a tentative D call TRBD1 (6 bases). CDR3 length: 14 amino acids. V was pared by 10 bases and J by 4 bases, with 17 bases between. Germline V gene lookup returns CDR1 MNHEY and CDR2 SVGAGI. CDR3 protein: CATSGGGPNQPQHF. The CDR3 region has the DNA TGTGCCACGTCGGGAGGGGGTCCGAATCAGCCCCAGCATTTT.

The rearrangement links TRBV7-2 to TRBJ1-5; the D gene is possibly TRBD1 (5 bases). The CDR3 is 15 residues long. Germline V gives CDR1 SGHTA, CDR2 FQGNSA. V was pared by 5 bases and J by 7 bases, with 18 bases between. This CDR3 is CASSPGEGFRQPQHF. CDR3 sequence (DNA): TGTGCCAGCAGCCCAGGAGAGGGGTTCAGGCAGCCCCAGCATTTT.

The CDR3 is CASSQDVKTQYF. The CDR3 DNA reads TGTGCCAGCAGCCAAGACGTTAAGACCCAGTACTTC. J is TRBJ2-5 and V is TRBV3-1 (or the pseudogene TRBV3-2); unclear D gene. This CDR3 has 12 residues. The V end lost 0 bases, the J end lost 6 bases, and 5 bases lay between the germline ends. From germline, CDR1 is LGHDT and CDR2 YNNKEL (reference sequence).

The J gene is TRBJ2-7, the V gene TRBV7-6; D perhaps matches TRBD2 (7 bases). The CDR3 has 14 amino acids. The germline gives CDR1 SGHVS, CDR2 FNYEAQ. The V end was cut by 4 bases, the J end by 1 base, with 11 bases between. CDR3 in amino acids: CASSSSGTSYEQYF. The CDR3 region has the DNA TGTGCCAGCAGCTCGAGCGGGACATCCTACGAGCAGTACTTC. Using reference TRBV7-6 and TRBJ2-7 for the parts outside the CDR3, the full variable domain is GAGVSQSPRYKVTKRGQDVALRCDPISGHVSLYWYRQALGQGPEFLTYFNYEAQQDKSGLPNDRFSAERPEGSISTLTIQRTEQRDSAMYRCASSSSGTSYEQYFGPGTRLTVT.

This chain uses TRBV4-3 with TRBJ2-2, with D uncertain. The germline V gene has CDR1 LGHNA and CDR2 YSLEER. Trimming removed 1 base at V and 6 bases at J, with 9 bases between. This CDR3 has 14 amino acids. The CDR3 here is CASSQGLGPGELFF. For the CDR3, the DNA is TGCGCCAGCAGCCAAGGTCTAGGCCCCGGGGAGCTGTTTTTT.

The chain links TRBV9 to TRBJ1-1; D is ambiguous. Trimming pared 0 bases from V and 1 base from J, leaving 10 bases between. The CDR3 has 15 amino acids. Germline values: CDR1 SGDLS, CDR2 YYNGEE. This CDR3 reads CASSVGPRGNTEAFF. CDR3 coding DNA: TGTGCCAGCAGCGTAGGACCTCGAGGGAACACTGAAGCTTTCTTT.

V usage is TRBV20-1 and J usage is TRBJ1-1; weak D call: TRBD1 (5 bases). Germline CDR1 and CDR2: DFQATT and SNEGSKA (reference sequence). This CDR3 has 10 residues. V was cut by 4 bases and J by 8 bases, with 8 bases left in between. The CDR3 DNA is TGCAGTGCTAACGGGACCGAAGCTTTCTTT. Amino acids: CSANGTEAFF.

V is TRBV5-1 and J is TRBJ2-7; D uncertain. The CDR3 covers 11 residues. Deletions cut 0 bases from V and 7 bases from J, with 5 bases between. Germline V gene lookup returns CDR1 SGHRS and CDR2 YFSETQ. CDR3 region: CASSLVGEQYF. CDR3 in DNA: TGCGCCAGCAGCTTGGTAGGTGAGCAGTACTTC.

V gene TRBV7-3 combines with J gene TRBJ1-1, with D possibly matching TRBD1 (6 bases). Germline lookup yields CDR1 SGHTA and CDR2 FQGTGA. The length of the CDR3 is 13 residues. V was cut by 6 bases and J by 4 bases, with 12 bases left in between. Written as DNA, the CDR3 is TGTGCCAGCAGTCTCCTAGGGGGCACTGAAGCTTTCTTT. Encoded protein: CASSLLGGTEAFF. Variable domain in full (rest from reference TRBV7-3 and TRBJ1-1): GAGVSQTPSNKVTEKGKYVELRCDPISGHTALYWYRQSLGQGPEFLIYFQGTGAADDSGLPNDRFFAVRPEGSVSTLKIQRTERGDSAVYLCASSLLGGTEAFFGQGTRLTVV.

The table lists this clone with a count of one. The rearrangement joins TRBV28 to TRBJ1-5, with a tentative D call TRBD1 (5 bases). Germline V gives CDR1 MDHEN, CDR2 SYDVKM. The V gene lost 2 bases and the J gene lost 1 base, with 18 bases spanning the gap. This CDR3 has 18 residues. The CDR3 DNA follows: TGTGCCAGCAGTTTAATGAGGGGATGGAGTCGGAGCAATCAGCCCCAGCATTTT. Its translation: CASSLMRGWSRSNQPQHF.

The chain has TRBV6-5 and TRBJ1-5; 7 bases fit TRBD1. With V trimmed by 7 bases and J by 2 bases, 5 bases remained unmatched. The CDR3 runs 14 residues. Germline-derived CDR1 and CDR2 are MNHEY and SVGAGI. CDR3 DNA sequence: TGTGCCAGCATTGGTACAGGGGGCAATCAGCCCCAGCATTTT. As protein: CASIGTGGNQPQHF.

The genes are TRBV9 and TRBJ2-7; D is unresolved. Per the germline V gene, CDR1 is SGDLS and CDR2 is YYNGEE. The CDR3 covers 13 residues. Trimming removed 1 base at V and 8 bases at J, with 13 bases between. This chain's CDR3 is CASSVSLDEKQYF. The CDR3 DNA reads TGTGCCAGCAGCGTATCCTTGGACGAGAAGCAGTACTTC.

This sequence joins TRBV7-2 and TRBJ2-7, with 12 bases identical to TRBD2. The V segment lost 5 bases and the J segment 0 bases; nucleotides outside the gene matches: 5. The length of the CDR3 is 16 residues. CDR1 and CDR2 from the germline V gene are SGHTA and FQGNSA. The DNA for the CDR3 is TGTGCCAGCAGCCCCGGGACTAGCGGGCCCTCCTACGAGCAGTACTTC. As protein: CASSPGTSGPSYEQYF.

In DNA form, the CDR3 reads TGTGCCAGCAGCCCCTACATCGGGTCGGAGCAGTTCTTC. Translated: CASSPYIGSEQFF. The chain links TRBV3-1 (or the pseudogene TRBV3-2) to TRBJ2-1; D call uncertain. This CDR3 contains 13 residues. Germline V lookup: CDR1 LGHDT, CDR2 YNNKEL (reference sequence). V was shortened by 4 bases and J by 10 bases, with 14 bases between the two germline ends.

The chain employs TRBV5-6 and TRBJ2-6, with D uncertain. Trimming took 4 bases from V and 0 from J, leaving 8 bases between them. The CDR3 length is 15 residues. Germline lookup yields CDR1 SGHDT and CDR2 YYEEEE. This chain's CDR3 is CASSPILSGANVLTF. The CDR3 DNA follows: TGTGCCAGCAGCCCTATACTCTCTGGGGCCAACGTCCTGACTTTC.

The chain employs TRBV30 and TRBJ2-1; TRBD1 agrees at 7 bases. CDR3 length equals 15 residues. V was clipped by 4 bases and J by 5 bases; unmatched bases: 11. CDR1 GTSNPN and CDR2 SVGIG come from the germline V gene (reference sequence). The CDR3 loop reads CAWTRDSHSNNEQFF. The DNA for the CDR3 is TGTGCCTGGACCCGGGACAGCCATAGCAACAATGAGCAGTTCTTC.

V and J are TRBV6-2 or TRBV6-3 and TRBJ2-7; TRBD1 matches at 9 bases. V was pared by 0 bases and J by 4 bases, with 7 bases of the junction left unmatched. The germline CDR1 and CDR2 sequences are MNHEY and SVGEGT. This CDR3 spans 16 amino acids. DNA for the CDR3: TGTGCCAGCAGTTACTCCGGGACAGGGAATCTGTACGAGCAGTACTTC. Amino acids: CASSYSGTGNLYEQYF.